This T cell receptor (beta chain) was captured by sequencing in a study of T cell repertoires in cytomegalovirus infection. This clonotype was counted between two and nine times. Its matching antigen is unknown. Germline lookup yields CDR1 MNHEY and CDR2 SVGEGT. The CDR3 consists of 12 residues. Between the trimmed V and J ends, which lost 2 bases and 3 bases, there was a span of 5 bases. TCRdb re-analysed the reads in MiXCR, keeping a single row per CDR3 protein. Seen here are approximately 730,000 distinct CDR3 sequences, almost 30% observed once, and the top ten hold about an eighth. This chain connects TRBV6-2 or TRBV6-3 to TRBJ2-7; no clear D. The sequencing used cultured CD8+ T cells from PBMCs, collected from culture after CMV antigen stimulation. The receptor was isolated from a human donor in good health (CMV status not recorded). Some clones in this sample may be carry-over from other donors' samples. CDR3 DNA sequence: TGTGCCAGCAGTTACCCCAACTACGAGCAGTACGTC. It codes for CASSYPNYEQYV.